The 10 T cell receptor beta chains below all came from one sample that was sequenced in a study of blood T cell repertoires in COVID-19. TCRdb's table, derived via immunoSEQ multiplex PCR, lists solely in-frame clones and lacks some. Of approximately 110,000 clones listed, around four fifths are singletons. Sequencing was performed on peripheral blood. Every receptor here comes from a woman in her seventies with acute or convalescent COVID-19.

The count of this clone is one. With a much larger clone just one base away, this may be a read error. This same CDR3 is encoded by further DNA sequences in the sample. This chain connects TRBV5-1 to TRBJ2-7; 8 bases align to TRBD2. Germline V gene data show CDR1 as SGHRS and CDR2 as YFSETQ. V dropped 8 bases and J dropped 7; count of bases not matched to a gene: 20. The CDR3 consists of 16 residues. This CDR3 is CASLRRRGGRGGEQYF. For the CDR3, the DNA is TGCGCCAGTTTGCGCCGTCGGGGGGGCCGGGGGGGGGAGCAGTACTTC.

V is TRBV18 and J is TRBJ2-1; a possible D gene is TRBD1 (5 bases). The germline gives CDR1 KGHSH, CDR2 LQKENI. Deletions cut 0 bases from V and 4 bases from J, with 7 bases between. CDR3 size: 14 residues. The CDR3 loop reads CASSPPSGYNEQFF. As DNA, the CDR3 is TGTGCCAGCTCACCACCTTCAGGGTACAATGAGCAGTTCTTC.

J is TRBJ1-6 and V is TRBV15; D not resolved. V dropped 0 bases and J dropped 7 bases, with 13 bases sitting between them. The CDR3 loop spans 16 amino acids. Per germline, CDR1 LNHNV and CDR2 YYDKDF (reference sequence). CDR3 amino acids: CATSRDSEQINSPLHF. The DNA of the CDR3 is TGTGCCACCAGCAGAGATTCAGAACAGATAAATTCACCCCTCCACTTT.

This chain links TRBV30 with TRBJ1-4, with a tentative D call TRBD1 (6 bases). The CDR3 consists of 20 residues. The V gene's germline CDR1 is GTSNPN and CDR2 SVGIG (reference sequence). V lost 1 base to trimming and J lost 0 bases, with 24 bases between them. DNA for the CDR3: TGTGCCTGGAGTGAAATGGGGAGGGGGGGGATTGTATCAACTAATGAAAAACTGTTTTTT. Amino acid sequence: CAWSEMGRGGIVSTNEKLFF.

The chain couples TRBV10-3 to TRBJ2-5; TRBD2 matches 8 bases. This CDR3 region has 14 residues. Germline trimming cut 6 bases from V and 5 bases from J; bases unmatched to any gene: 8. Germline CDR1 ENHRY, CDR2 SYGVKD. The CDR3 DNA is TGTGCCATCAGCCCGCATAGCGGGGCGGAGACCCAGTACTTC. It codes for CAISPHSGAETQYF.

The genes are TRBV30 and TRBJ2-7; 7 bases are shared with TRBD1. Trimming took 2 bases from V and 7 from J; bases not matched to a gene: 11. This CDR3 region has 14 residues. Germline-derived CDR1 and CDR2 are GTSNPN and SVGIG (reference sequence). CDR3 residues: CAWSHDRATGEQYF. For the CDR3, the DNA is TGTGCCTGGAGTCACGACAGGGCGACGGGAGAGCAGTACTTC.

CDR3 nucleotide sequence: TGTGCCAGCAGCCCAGGACAGTATAATTCACCCCTCCACTTT. This encodes CASSPGQYNSPLHF. The V call is TRBV13, the J call TRBJ1-6; tentatively, D is TRBD1 (6 bases). The CDR3 is made up of 14 amino acids. Per germline, CDR1 PRHDT and CDR2 FYEKMQ (reference sequence). V was clipped by 5 bases and J by 4 bases, with 9 bases between them.

This clone was recorded once. V usage is TRBV19 and J usage is TRBJ2-1; 16 bases match TRBD2. Losses at the gene ends were 8 bases for V and 7 bases for J; bases not matched to a gene: 2. The CDR3 runs to 14 residues. The germline V gene encodes CDR1 LNHDA and CDR2 SQIVND (reference sequence). The CDR3 reads CASGTSGGANEQFF. CDR3 coding DNA: TGTGCCAGTGGGACTAGCGGGGGGGCAAATGAGCAGTTCTTC.

The chain joins TRBV6-5 to TRBJ1-3, with D maybe TRBD1 (5 bases). This CDR3 spans 15 amino acids. Trimming cost V 2 bases and J 0 bases, with 8 bases left between them. Germline V CDR1 and CDR2: MNHEY, SVGAGI. CDR3 residues: CASSYRQGSGNTIYF. In nucleotides, the CDR3 is TGTGCCAGCAGTTACCGGCAGGGCTCTGGAAACACCATATATTTT.

The rearrangement links TRBV30 to TRBJ1-4; D is unclear. The CDR3 is 14 residues long. Germline values: CDR1 GTSNPN, CDR2 SVGIG (reference sequence). V shed 0 bases and J shed 12 bases, with 17 bases lying between them. Here the CDR3 reads CAWSVGGGRQELFF. CDR3 bases: TGTGCCTGGAGTGTAGGTGGAGGGCGGCAAGAACTGTTTTTT.